The T cell receptor (beta chain) described here comes from a study of T-cell memory formation after mild COVID-19. One entry per CDR3 protein results from TCRdb running MiXCR on the 5' RACE reads. Of roughly 200,000 distinct CDR3 sequences listed, 16% are singletons. Sequencing input: PBMCs or a T cell subset sorted from them (not recorded which). This receptor was taken from an adult woman who had mild COVID-19 (a few samples of this study predate the infection). Cell type and time point are not known.

As DNA, the CDR3 is TGCGCCAGCAGCTTGGATTGGGGATACACTGAAGCTTTCTTT. As protein: CASSLDWGYTEAFF. This chain links TRBV5-1 with TRBJ1-1; D is unclear. The CDR3 is made up of 14 amino acids. The V end was cut by 0 bases, the J end by 3 bases, with 9 bases between. Germline assignment: CDR1 SGHRS and CDR2 YFSETQ.